These 9 T cell receptor beta chains originate from one sample sequenced in a study of T cell responses to AZD1222 COVID-19 vaccine. Sequencing used immunoSEQ multiplex PCR; TCRdb keeps in-frame clones, though not all of them. This sample has about 110,000 clones, with less than 95% found just once. The starting material was peripheral blood, obtained 28 days after the second AZD1222 dose. The receptors come from an adult who received the AZD1222 COVID-19 vaccine.

The chain combines TRBV7-2 with TRBJ1-1; TRBD1 aligns across 10 bases. Germline V lookup: CDR1 SGHTA, CDR2 FQGNSA. The CDR3 loop spans 14 amino acids. V gave up 5 bases and J gave up 3 bases; unmatched junction bases: 3. Written as DNA, the CDR3 is TGTGCCAGCAGCCAGGGACAGGGGTACACTGAAGCTTTCTTT. Its protein product is CASSQGQGYTEAFF.

This sequence joins TRBV5-1 and TRBJ2-5; no firm D call. The CDR3 extends over 14 amino acids. The germline V gene encodes CDR1 SGHRS and CDR2 YFSETQ. The V end was cut by 0 bases, the J end by 5 bases, with 11 bases between. The CDR3, as DNA: TGCGCCAGCAGCTTGGAGGCCCAGCTGGAGACCCAGTACTTC. Translation gives CASSLEAQLETQYF.

The chain has TRBV9 and TRBJ2-3; 9 bases are a match to TRBD2. V dropped 0 bases and J dropped 0; count of bases not matched to a gene: 2. This CDR3 region has 16 residues. From germline, CDR1 is SGDLS and CDR2 YYNGEE. The CDR3 reads CASSVDAGGSTDTQYF. As DNA, the CDR3 is TGTGCCAGCAGCGTAGATGCGGGGGGGAGCACAGATACGCAGTATTTT.

The chain recombines TRBV5-8 with TRBJ1-1; D gene uncertain. CDR3 size: 14 residues. Trimming pared 0 bases from V and 2 bases from J, leaving 8 bases between. Germline V gene data show CDR1 as SGHTS and CDR2 as YDEGEE. CDR3 region: CASSLVERNTEAFF. CDR3 bases: TGTGCCAGCAGCTTGGTCGAGAGAAACACTGAAGCTTTCTTT.

The chain has TRBV10-3 and TRBJ1-1, with D possibly being TRBD1 (6 bases). Trimming removed 5 bases from V and 2 bases from J, with 9 bases in between. This CDR3 is built from 13 residues. Germline V gene data show CDR1 as ENHRY and CDR2 as SYGVKD. The CDR3 DNA reads as TGTGCCATCAGTTCGACAGGAAACACTGAAGCTTTCTTT. Amino acid sequence: CAISSTGNTEAFF.

The CDR3 DNA reads TGTGCCAGCAGTAACCCCTGGCTTAATTCACCCCTCCACTTT. As protein: CASSNPWLNSPLHF. The chain employs TRBV6-5 and TRBJ1-6; no clear D. CDR3 length: 14 residues. Germline-derived CDR1 and CDR2 are MNHEY and SVGAGI. V shed 5 bases and J shed 6 bases, with 11 bases lying between them.

The chain uses TRBV18 and TRBJ1-1, with TRBD1 as a possible D gene (6 bases). The CDR3 spans 14 residues. Germline V gene sequence: CDR1 KGHSH, CDR2 LQKENI. V was clipped by 3 bases and J by 5 bases, with 13 bases between them. The CDR3 reads CASSPGAQGTEAFF. The CDR3 DNA is TGTGCCAGCTCACCGGGAGCCCAGGGGACTGAAGCTTTCTTT. Together with reference TRBV18 and TRBJ1-1, the CDR3 gives the full variable domain: NAGVMQNPRHLVRRRGQEARLRCSPMKGHSHVYWYRQLPEEGLKFMVYLQKENIIDESGMPKERFSAEFPKEGPSILRIQQVVRGDSAAYFCASSPGAQGTEAFFGQGTRLTVV.

DNA for the CDR3: TGTGCCAGCAGTTGGGACAGCCAAGAGACCCAGTACTTC. It yields the protein CASSWDSQETQYF. The rearrangement uses TRBV2 and TRBJ2-5; TRBD1 agrees at 7 bases. V shed 5 bases, J shed 1 base, and the junction held 1 base outside the gene matches. This CDR3 has 13 amino acids. Germline CDR1 reads SNHLY; CDR2 reads FYNNEI. The full variable domain, with the rest looked up from reference TRBV2 and TRBJ2-5, is EPEVTQTPSHQVTQMGQEVILRCVPISNHLYFYWYRQILGQKVEFLVSFYNNEISEKSEIFDDQFSVERPDGSNFTLKIRSTKLEDSAMYFCASSWDSQETQYFGPGTRLLVL.

Only one count was recorded for this clone. The chain carries TRBV19 and TRBJ1-6; no clear D gene. Trimming took 7 bases from V and 0 from J, leaving 10 bases between them. Per germline, CDR1 LNHDA and CDR2 SQIVND (reference sequence). The CDR3 totals 15 residues. CDR3 coding DNA: TGTGCCAGTACCCCAGGATCCTCCTATAATTCACCCCTCCACTTT. Its protein is CASTPGSSYNSPLHF.